The entry below gives a single TCR beta chain sequence along with its context. Profiles of TCR beta VDJ and CDR3 were generated from a genomic DNA template. TCRdb fed the reads into MiXCR, producing one record per CDR3 protein. The sample carries some 240,000 distinct CDR3 sequences, about 37% recorded once. The record originates from a study of CD8+CD57+ T cells in acquired aplastic anemia. V lost 0 bases to trimming and J lost 8 bases, with 13 bases between them. Germline V lookup: CDR1 LNHNV, CDR2 YYDKDF (reference sequence). The CDR3 contains 15 residues. The clonotype was recovered from a human donor in good health, serving as a control. Sequencing used sorted CD4+, CD8+, or CD8+CD57+ T cells (not recorded which) from PBMCs. The chain joins TRBV15 to TRBJ1-4; D call uncertain. Here the CDR3 DNA reads TGTGCCACCAGCAGAGATCGAGGGATTGAGGAAAAACTGTTTTTT. This encodes CATSRDRGIEEKLFF.